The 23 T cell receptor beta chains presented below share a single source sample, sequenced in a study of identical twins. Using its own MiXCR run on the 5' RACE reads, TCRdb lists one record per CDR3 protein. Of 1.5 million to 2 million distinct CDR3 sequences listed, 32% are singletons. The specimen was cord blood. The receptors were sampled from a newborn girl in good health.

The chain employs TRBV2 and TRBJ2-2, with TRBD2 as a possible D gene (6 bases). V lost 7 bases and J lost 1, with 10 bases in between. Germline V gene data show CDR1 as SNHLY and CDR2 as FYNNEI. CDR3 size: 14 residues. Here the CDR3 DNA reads TGTGCCAGCATTTACGGGGGGAACACCGGGGAGCTGTTTTTT. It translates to CASIYGGNTGELFF. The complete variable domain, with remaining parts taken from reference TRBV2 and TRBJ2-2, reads EPEVTQTPSHQVTQMGQEVILRCVPISNHLYFYWYRQILGQKVEFLVSFYNNEISEKSEIFDDQFSVERPDGSNFTLKIRSTKLEDSAMYFCASIYGGNTGELFFGEGSRLTVL.

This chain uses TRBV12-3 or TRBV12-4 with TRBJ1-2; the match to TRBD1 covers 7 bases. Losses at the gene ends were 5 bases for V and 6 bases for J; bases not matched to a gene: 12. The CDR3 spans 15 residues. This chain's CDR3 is CASSLRDSLWDGYTF. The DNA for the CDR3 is TGTGCCAGCAGTCTCCGGGACAGCCTATGGGATGGCTACACCTTC.

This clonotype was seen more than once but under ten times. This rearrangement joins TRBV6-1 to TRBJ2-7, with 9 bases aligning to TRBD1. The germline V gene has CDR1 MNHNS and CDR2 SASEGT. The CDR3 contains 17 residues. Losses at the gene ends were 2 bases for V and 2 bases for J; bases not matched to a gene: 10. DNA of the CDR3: TGTGCCAGCAGTGAAATAATAGGACAGGGGCTAACCTACGAGCAGTACTTC. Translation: CASSEIIGQGLTYEQYF.

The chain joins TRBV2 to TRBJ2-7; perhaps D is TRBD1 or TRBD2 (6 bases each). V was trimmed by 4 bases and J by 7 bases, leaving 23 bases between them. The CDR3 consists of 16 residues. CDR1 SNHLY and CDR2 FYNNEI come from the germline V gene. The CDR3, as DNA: TGTGCCAGCAGTGCCCCGCCCCCCGGGGGCTTCAATGAGCAGTACTTC. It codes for CASSAPPPGGFNEQYF.

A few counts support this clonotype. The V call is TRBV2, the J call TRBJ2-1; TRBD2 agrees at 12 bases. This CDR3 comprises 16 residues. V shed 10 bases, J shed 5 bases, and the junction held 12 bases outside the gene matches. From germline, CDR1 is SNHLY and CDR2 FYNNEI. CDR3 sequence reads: CATRTEGLAGNNEQFF. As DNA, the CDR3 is TGTGCCACCCGAACCGAGGGACTAGCGGGTAACAATGAGCAGTTCTTC.

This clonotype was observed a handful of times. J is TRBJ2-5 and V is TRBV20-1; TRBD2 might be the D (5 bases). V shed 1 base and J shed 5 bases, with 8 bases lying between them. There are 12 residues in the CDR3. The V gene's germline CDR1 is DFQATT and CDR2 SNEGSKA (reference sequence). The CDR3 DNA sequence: TGCAGTGCTAGAGGAACTAGTGAGACCCAGTACTTC. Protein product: CSARGTSETQYF.

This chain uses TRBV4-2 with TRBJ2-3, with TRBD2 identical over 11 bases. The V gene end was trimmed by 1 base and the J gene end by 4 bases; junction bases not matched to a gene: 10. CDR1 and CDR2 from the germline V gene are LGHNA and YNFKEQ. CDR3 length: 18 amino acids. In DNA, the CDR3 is TGTGCCAGCAGCCAAGGCCATCATAGCGGGAGGGGGGCAGATACGCAGTATTTT. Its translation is CASSQGHHSGRGADTQYF.

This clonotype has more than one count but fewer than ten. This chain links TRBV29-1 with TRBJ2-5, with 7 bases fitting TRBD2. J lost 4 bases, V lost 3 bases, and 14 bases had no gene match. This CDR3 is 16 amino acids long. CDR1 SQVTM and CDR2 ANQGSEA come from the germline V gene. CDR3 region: CSVDPLSWTSRETQYF. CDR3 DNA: TGCAGCGTTGACCCCCTAAGCTGGACTAGTAGAGAGACCCAGTACTTC.

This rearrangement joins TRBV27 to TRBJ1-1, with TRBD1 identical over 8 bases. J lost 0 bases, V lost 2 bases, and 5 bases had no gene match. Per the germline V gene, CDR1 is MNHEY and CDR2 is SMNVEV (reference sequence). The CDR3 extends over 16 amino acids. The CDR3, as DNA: TGTGCCAGCAGTTTACAGGGGGCCATTCTGAACACTGAAGCTTTCTTT. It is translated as CASSLQGAILNTEAFF.

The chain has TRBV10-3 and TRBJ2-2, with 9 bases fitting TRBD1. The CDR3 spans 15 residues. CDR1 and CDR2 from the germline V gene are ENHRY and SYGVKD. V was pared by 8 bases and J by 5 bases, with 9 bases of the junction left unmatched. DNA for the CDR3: TGTGCCATCGGACAGGGGAAGGGGTTTACCGGGGAGCTGTTTTTT. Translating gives CAIGQGKGFTGELFF.

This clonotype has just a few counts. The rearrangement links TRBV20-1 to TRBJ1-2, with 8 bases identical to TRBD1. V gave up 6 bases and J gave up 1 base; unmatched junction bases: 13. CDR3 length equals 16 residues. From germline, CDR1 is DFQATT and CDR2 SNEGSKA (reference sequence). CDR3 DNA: TGCAGTGCAAGGGGGTACAGGGGGGCGGATAACTATGGCTACACCTTC. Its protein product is CSARGYRGADNYGYTF.

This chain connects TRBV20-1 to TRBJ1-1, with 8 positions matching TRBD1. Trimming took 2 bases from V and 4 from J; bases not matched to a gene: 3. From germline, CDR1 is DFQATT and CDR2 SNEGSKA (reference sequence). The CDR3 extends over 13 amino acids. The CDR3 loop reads CSARTRGPTEAFF. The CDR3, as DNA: TGCAGTGCTAGAACCAGGGGGCCCACTGAAGCTTTCTTT.

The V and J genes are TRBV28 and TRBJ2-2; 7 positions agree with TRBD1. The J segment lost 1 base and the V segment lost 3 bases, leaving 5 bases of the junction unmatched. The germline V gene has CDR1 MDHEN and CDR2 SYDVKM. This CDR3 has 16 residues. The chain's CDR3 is CASSLIQGWNTGELFF. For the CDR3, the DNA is TGTGCCAGCAGTTTGATACAGGGGTGGAACACCGGGGAGCTGTTTTTT. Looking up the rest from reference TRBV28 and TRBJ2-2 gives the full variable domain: DVKVTQSSRYLVKRTGEKVFLECVQDMDHENMFWYRQDPGLGLRLIYFSYDVKMKEKGDIPEGYSVSREKKERFSLILESASTNQTSMYLCASSLIQGWNTGELFFGEGSRLTVL.

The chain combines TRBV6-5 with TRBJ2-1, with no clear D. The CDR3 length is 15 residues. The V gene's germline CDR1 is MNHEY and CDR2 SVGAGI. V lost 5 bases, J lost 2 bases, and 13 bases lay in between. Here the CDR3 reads CASSPWAVAYNEQFF. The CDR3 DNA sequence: TGTGCCAGCAGTCCCTGGGCCGTTGCCTACAATGAGCAGTTCTTC.

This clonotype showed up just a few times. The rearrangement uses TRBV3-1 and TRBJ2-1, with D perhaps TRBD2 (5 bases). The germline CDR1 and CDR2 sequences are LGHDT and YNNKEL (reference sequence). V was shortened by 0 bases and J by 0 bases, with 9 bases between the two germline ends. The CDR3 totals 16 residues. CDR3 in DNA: TGTGCCAGCAGCCAAGAGGACTGGAGCTCCTACAATGAGCAGTTCTTC. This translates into CASSQEDWSSYNEQFF.

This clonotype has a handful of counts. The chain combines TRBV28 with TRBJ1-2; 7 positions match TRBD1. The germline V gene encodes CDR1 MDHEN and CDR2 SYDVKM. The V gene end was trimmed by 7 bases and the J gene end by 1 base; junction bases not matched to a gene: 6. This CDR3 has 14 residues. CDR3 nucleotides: TGTGCCAGCAACCCGCCAGGGGGTAACTATGGCTACACCTTC. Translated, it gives CASNPPGGNYGYTF.

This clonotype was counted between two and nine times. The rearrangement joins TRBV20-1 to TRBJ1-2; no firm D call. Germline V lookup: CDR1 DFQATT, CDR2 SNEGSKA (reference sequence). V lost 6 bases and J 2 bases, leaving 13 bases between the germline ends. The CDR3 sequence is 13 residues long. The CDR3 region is CSALVGQNYGYTF. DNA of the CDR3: TGCAGTGCCCTCGTGGGCCAGAACTATGGCTACACCTTC.

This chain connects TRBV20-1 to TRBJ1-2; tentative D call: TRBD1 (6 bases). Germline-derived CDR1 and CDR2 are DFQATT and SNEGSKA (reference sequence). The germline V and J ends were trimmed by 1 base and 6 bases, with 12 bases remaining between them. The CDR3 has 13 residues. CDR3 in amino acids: CSARGAGENGYTF. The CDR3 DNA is TGCAGTGCTAGAGGGGCAGGGGAGAATGGCTACACCTTC.

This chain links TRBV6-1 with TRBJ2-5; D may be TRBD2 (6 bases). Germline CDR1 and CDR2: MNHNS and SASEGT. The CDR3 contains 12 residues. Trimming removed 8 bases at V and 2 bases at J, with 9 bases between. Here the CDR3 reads CASERAQETQYF. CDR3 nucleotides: TGTGCCAGCGAGCGGGCTCAAGAGACCCAGTACTTC.

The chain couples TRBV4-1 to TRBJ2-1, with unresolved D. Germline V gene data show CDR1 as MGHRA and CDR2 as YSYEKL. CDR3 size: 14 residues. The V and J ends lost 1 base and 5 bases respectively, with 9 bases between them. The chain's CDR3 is CASSQGLWDNEQFF. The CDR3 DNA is TGCGCCAGCAGCCAAGGATTGTGGGACAATGAGCAGTTCTTC.

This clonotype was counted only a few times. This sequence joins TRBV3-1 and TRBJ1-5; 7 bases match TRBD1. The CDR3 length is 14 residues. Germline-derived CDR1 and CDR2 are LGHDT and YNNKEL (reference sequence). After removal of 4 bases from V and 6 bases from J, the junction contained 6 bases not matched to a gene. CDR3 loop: CASSRGRQGQPQHF. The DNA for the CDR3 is TGTGCCAGCAGCCGGGGGCGACAGGGTCAGCCCCAGCATTTT.

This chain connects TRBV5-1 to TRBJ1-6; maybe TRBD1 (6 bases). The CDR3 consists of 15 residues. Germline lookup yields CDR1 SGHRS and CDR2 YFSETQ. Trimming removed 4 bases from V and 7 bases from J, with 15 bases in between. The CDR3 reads CASSNQGRWNSPLHF. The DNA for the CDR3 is TGCGCCAGCAGCAATCAGGGGAGGTGGAATTCACCCCTCCACTTT.

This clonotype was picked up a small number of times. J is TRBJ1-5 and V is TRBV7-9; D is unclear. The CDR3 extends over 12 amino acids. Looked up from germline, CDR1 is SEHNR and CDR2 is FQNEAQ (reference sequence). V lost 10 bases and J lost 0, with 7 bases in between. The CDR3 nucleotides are TGTGCCACCACTCATAGCAATCAGCCCCAGCATTTT. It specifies CATTHSNQPQHF.